What follows is one TCR beta chain and its context. The sample is drawn from a study of cytomegalovirus exposure and HLA in healthy donors. PCR primers comprised 60 Vbeta and 13 Jbeta primers. Assay: immunoSEQ multiplex PCR; the TCRdb copy retains only in-frame clones and omits some. The repertoire holds around 130,000 clones, with 80% to 90% as singletons. Trimming removed 7 bases at V and 0 bases at J, with 6 bases between. Looked up from germline, CDR1 is GTSNPN and CDR2 is SVGIG (reference sequence). This CDR3 spans 12 amino acids. This clonotype was obtained from a young woman in good health and CMV-seropositive. The V call is TRBV30, the J call TRBJ1-4; D is undetermined. Sequencing was done on a sample of PBMCs. The DNA for the CDR3 is TGTGCCTCCAGAACAACTAATGAAAAACTGTTTTTT. Residues: CASRTTNEKLFF.